Here is one T cell receptor (beta chain) with its context. What it recognizes is unknown. This CDR3 region has 16 residues. The V segment lost 4 bases and the J segment 0 bases; nucleotides outside the gene matches: 4. Germline assignment: CDR1 SGHTA and CDR2 FQGTGA. Here immunoSEQ multiplex PCR was the method, and the copy in TCRdb shows in-frame clones only, minus some. The sample consists of 150,000 or so clones, 85% to 95% of them appearing once. The data derive from a study of T cell responses to AZD1222 COVID-19 vaccine. For the study at large: Second doses were pooled across both intervals (about 4 or about 12 weeks).

Findings and limits, study-wide: Unmutated regions of variants are reportedly targeted by nearly half of spike-specific TCRs. After two AZD1222 doses, spike-specific TCR breadth and depth rose versus day 0.

Sequenced here: peripheral blood, sampled on day 0 of AZD1222 vaccination. V and J are TRBV7-3 and TRBJ2-2; 8 bases map to TRBD1. The sequence was collected from an adult in good health. The CDR3 coding sequence is TGTGCCAGCAGCTCCCGGACAGGGTCGAACACCGGGGAGCTGTTTTTT. This sequence encodes CASSSRTGSNTGELFF.